This TCR beta chain was recovered during a study of T-cell reconstitution after alpha-beta-depleted transplantation in children. V lost 6 bases and J lost 6, with 13 bases in between. Per the germline V gene, CDR1 is MNHNS and CDR2 is SASEGT. The length of the CDR3 is 13 residues. Findings of the study overall: Hyperexpanded clones declined; after one year, newly produced T cells mostly supplied diversity. The origin of high day-60 TCRbeta diversity in some patients lay in surviving recipient T cells and thymic progenitors. Several hundred graft clones that had expanded were reportedly the source of alpha-beta T cells about two months after transplant.

This clonotype was counted between two and nine times. Its matching antigen is unknown. During its preparation, the TCRbeta library received unique molecular identifiers. TCRdb used MiXCR to reprocess the PCR reads, holding one entry per CDR3 protein. This repertoire shows under 100,000 distinct CDR3 sequences, less than 20% found once; its top ten account for roughly a fifth. Sequenced material: PBMCs, mostly from graft donor cells, taken 180 days after TCRalphabeta/CD19-depleted stem cell transplant. The gene calls are TRBV6-1 and TRBJ2-3; D is unclear. The receptor's source is a male patient between 2 and 10 years old who had a stem cell transplant for acute lymphoblastic leukemia, so the T cells may come from the graft donor. This CDR3 is CASSPYSFDTQYF. The CDR3, as DNA: TGTGCCAGCAGCCCATACTCATTTGATACGCAGTATTTT.